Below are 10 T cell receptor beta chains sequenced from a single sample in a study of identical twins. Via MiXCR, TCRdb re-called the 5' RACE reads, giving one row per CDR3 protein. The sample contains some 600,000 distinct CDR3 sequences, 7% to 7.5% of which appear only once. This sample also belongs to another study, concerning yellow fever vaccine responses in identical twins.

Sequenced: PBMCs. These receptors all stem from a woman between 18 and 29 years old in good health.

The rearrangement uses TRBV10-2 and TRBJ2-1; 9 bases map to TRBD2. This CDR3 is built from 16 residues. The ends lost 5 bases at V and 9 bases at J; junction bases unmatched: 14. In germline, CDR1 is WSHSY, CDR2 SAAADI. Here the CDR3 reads CASSRLAGAPGSEQFF. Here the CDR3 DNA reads TGCGCCAGCAGTAGATTAGCGGGAGCTCCTGGGTCTGAGCAGTTCTTC.

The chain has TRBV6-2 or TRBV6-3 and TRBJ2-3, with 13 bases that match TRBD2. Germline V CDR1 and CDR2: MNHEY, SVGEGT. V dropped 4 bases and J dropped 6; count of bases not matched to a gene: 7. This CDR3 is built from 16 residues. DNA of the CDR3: TGTGCCAGCAGTTTGGATGGACTAGCGGGAGTGGATACGCAGTATTTT. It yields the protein CASSLDGLAGVDTQYF.

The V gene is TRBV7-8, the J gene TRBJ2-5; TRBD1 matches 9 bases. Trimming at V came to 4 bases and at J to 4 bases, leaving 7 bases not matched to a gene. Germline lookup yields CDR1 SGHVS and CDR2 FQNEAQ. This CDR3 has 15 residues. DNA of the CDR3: TGTGCCAGCAGCTACCGACAGGGGGAAAGAGAGACCCAGTACTTC. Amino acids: CASSYRQGERETQYF.

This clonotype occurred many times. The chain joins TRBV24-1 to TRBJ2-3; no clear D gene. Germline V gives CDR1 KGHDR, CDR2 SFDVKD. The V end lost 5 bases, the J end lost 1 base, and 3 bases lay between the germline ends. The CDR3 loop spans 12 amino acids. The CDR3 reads CATSGGTDTQYF. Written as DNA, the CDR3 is TGTGCCACCAGTGGCGGCACAGATACGCAGTATTTT.

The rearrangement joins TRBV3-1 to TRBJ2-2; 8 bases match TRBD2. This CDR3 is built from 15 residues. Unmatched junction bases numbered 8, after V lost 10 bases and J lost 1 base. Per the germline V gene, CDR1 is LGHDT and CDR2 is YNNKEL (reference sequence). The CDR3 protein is CATSRSGGNTGELFF. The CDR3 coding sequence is TGTGCCACCTCCCGGAGCGGGGGGAACACCGGGGAGCTGTTTTTT.

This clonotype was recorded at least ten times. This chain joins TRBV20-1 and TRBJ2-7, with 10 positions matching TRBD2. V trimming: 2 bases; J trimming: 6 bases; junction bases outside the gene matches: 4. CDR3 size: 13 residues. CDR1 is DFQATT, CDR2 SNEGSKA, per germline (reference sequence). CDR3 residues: CSARLAGVPEQYF. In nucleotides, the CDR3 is TGCAGTGCTAGACTAGCGGGAGTCCCCGAGCAGTACTTC.

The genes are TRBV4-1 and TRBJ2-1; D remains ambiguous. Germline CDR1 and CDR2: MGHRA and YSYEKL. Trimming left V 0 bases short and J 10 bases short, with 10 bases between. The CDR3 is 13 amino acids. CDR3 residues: CASSQDYGWEQFF. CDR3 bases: TGCGCCAGCAGCCAAGACTACGGATGGGAGCAGTTCTTC.

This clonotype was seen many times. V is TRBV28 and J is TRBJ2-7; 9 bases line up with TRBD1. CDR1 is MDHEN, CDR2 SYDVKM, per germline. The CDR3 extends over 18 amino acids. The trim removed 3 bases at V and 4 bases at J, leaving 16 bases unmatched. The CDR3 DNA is TGTGCCAGCAGTTTTAAGAGATATCCGGGACAGGGCCCGTACGAGCAGTACTTC. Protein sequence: CASSFKRYPGQGPYEQYF.

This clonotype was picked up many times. CDR3: CASSFSGNQPQHF. In DNA, the CDR3 is TGTGCCAGCAGTTTTTCCGGAAATCAGCCCCAGCATTTT. The J gene is TRBJ1-5, the V gene TRBV27; D unresolved. Trimming took off 3 bases at V and 4 bases at J, with 7 bases between the two ends. The germline gives CDR1 MNHEY, CDR2 SMNVEV (reference sequence). The CDR3 covers 13 residues.

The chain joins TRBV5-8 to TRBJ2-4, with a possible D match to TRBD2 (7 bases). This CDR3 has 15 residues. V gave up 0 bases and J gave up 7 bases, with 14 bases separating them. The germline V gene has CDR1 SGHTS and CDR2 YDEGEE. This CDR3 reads CASSLGSGGANIQYF. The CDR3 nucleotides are TGTGCCAGCAGCTTGGGGTCGGGGGGCGCGAACATTCAGTACTTC. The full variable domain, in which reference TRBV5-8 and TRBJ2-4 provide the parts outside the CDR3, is EAGVTQSPTHLIKTRGQQATLRCSPISGHTSVYWYQQALGLGLQFLLWYDEGEERNRGNFPPRFSGRQFPNYSSELNVNALELEDSALYLCASSLGSGGANIQYFGAGTRLSVL.